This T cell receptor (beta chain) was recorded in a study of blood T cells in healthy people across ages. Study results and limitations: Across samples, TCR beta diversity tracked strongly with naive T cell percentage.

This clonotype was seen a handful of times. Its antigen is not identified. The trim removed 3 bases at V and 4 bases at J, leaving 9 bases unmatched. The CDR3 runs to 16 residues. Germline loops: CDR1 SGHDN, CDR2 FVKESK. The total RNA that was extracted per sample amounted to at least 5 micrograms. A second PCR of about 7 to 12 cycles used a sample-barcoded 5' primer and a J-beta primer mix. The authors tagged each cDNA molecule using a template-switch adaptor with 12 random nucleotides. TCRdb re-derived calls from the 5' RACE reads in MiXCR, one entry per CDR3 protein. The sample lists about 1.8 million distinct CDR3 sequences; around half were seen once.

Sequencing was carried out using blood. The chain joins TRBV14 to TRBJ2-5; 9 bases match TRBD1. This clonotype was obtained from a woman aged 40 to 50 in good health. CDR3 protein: CASSHGDRAVGETQYF. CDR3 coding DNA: TGTGCCAGCAGCCACGGGGACAGGGCGGTGGGAGAGACCCAGTACTTC.